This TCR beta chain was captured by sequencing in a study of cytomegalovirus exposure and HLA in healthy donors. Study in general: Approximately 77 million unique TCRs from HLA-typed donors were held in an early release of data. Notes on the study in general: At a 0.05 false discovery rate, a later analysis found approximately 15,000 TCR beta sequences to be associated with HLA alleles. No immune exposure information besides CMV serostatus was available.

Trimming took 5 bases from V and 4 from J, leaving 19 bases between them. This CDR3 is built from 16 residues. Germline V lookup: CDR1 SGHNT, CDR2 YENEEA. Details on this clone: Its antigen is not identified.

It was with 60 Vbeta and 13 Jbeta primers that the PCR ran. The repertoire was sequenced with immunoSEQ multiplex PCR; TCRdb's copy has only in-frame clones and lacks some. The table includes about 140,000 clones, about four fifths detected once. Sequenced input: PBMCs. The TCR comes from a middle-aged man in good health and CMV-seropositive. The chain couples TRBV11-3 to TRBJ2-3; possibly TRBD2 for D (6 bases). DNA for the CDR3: TGTGCCAGCAGCCATCCATGGGGGGTCGGGTCAGATACGCAGTATTTT. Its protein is CASSHPWGVGSDTQYF.